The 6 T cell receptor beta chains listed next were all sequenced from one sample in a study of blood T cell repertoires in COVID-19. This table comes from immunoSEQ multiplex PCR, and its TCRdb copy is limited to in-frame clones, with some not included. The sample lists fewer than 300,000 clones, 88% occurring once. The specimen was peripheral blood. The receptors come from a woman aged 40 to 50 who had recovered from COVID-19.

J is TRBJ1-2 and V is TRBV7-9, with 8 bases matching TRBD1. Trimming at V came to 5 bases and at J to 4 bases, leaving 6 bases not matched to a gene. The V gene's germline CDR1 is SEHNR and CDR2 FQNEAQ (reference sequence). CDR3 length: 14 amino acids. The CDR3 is CASSPQGGGYGYTF. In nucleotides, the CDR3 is TGTGCCAGCAGCCCACAGGGGGGTGGCTATGGCTACACCTTC.

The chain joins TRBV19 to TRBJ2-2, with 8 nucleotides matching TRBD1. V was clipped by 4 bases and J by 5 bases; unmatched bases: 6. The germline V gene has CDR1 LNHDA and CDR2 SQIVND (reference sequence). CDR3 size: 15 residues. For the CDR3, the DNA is TGTGCCAGTAGTACCCCAGGGGGCAGGACCGGGGAGCTGTTTTTT. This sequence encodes CASSTPGGRTGELFF. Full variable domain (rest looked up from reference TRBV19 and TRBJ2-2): DGGITQSPKYLFRKEGQNVTLSCEQNLNHDAMYWYRQDPGQGLRLIYYSQIVNDFQKGDIAEGYSVSREKKESFPLTVTSAQKNPTAFYLCASSTPGGRTGELFFGEGSRLTVL.

The CDR3 sequence: CASSTVGRTQYF. The CDR3 DNA is TGTGCCAGTAGTACTGTGGGGAGGACCCAGTACTTC. J is TRBJ2-5 and V is TRBV19, with a tentative D call TRBD2 (5 bases). This CDR3 region has 12 residues. V lost 4 bases to trimming and J lost 7 bases, with 10 bases between them. Per the germline V gene, CDR1 is LNHDA and CDR2 is SQIVND (reference sequence).

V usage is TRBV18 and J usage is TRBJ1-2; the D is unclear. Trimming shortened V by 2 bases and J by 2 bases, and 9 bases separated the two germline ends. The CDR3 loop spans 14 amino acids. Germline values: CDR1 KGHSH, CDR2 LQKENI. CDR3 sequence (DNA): TGTGCCAGCTCACCAATGGCGGGCAACTATGGCTACACCTTC. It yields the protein CASSPMAGNYGYTF.

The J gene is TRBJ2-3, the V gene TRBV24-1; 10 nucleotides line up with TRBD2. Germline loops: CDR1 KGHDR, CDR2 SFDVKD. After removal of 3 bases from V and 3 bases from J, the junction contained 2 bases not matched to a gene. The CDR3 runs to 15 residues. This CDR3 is CATSDVAGGTDTQYF. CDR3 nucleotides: TGTGCCACCAGTGATGTAGCGGGAGGTACAGATACGCAGTATTTT.

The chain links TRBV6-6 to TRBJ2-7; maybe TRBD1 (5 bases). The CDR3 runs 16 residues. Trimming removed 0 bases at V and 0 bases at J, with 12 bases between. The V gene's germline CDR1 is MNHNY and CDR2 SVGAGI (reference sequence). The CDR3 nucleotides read TGTGCCAGCAGTTACTCGGGGCCCGACCGCTCCTACGAGCAGTACGTC. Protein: CASSYSGPDRSYEQYV.